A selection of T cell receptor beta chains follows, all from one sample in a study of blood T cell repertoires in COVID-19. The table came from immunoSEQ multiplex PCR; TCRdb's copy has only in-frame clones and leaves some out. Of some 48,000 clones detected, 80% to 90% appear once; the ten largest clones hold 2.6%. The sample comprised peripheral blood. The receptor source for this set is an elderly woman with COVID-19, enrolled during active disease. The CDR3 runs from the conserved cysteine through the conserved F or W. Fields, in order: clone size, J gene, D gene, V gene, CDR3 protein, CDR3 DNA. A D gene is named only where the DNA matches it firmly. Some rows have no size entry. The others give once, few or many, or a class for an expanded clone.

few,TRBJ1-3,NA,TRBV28,CASSRPAGKDFSGNTIYF,TGTGCCAGCAGTCGCCCGGCGGGGAAAGATTTCTCTGGAAACACCATATATTTT
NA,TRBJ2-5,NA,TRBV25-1,CASSILKDPRGETQYF,TGTGCCAGCAGCATACTAAAGGACCCAAGAGGGGAGACCCAGTACTTC
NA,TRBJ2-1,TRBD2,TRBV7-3,CASSSVSGGDEQFF,TGTGCCAGCAGTTCGGTTAGCGGGGGCGATGAGCAGTTCTTC
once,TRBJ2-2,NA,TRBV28,CASSPWRVGELFF,TGTGCCAGCAGCCCATGGAGGGTCGGGGAGCTGTTTTTT
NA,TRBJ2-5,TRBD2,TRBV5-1,CASSIRLAGTQYF,TGCGCCAGCAGCATAAGACTAGCGGGGACCCAGTACTTC
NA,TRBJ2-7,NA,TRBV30,CAWSGTIYEQYF,TGTGCCTGGAGTGGGACAATATACGAGCAGTACTTC
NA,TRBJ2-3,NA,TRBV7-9,CASSLSSDTQYF,TGTGCCAGCAGCTTATCTTCAGATACGCAGTATTTT
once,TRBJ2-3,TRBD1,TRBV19,CASSITGGFSTDTQYF,TGTGCCAGTAGTATAACAGGGGGCTTTAGCACAGATACGCAGTATTTT
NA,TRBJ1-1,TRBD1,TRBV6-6,CASSYDRANTEAFF,TGTGCCAGCAGTTACGACAGGGCGAACACTGAAGCTTTCTTT
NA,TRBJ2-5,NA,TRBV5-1,CASSPSPRVRETQYF,TGCGCCAGCAGCCCCTCACCGAGGGTCCGGGAGACCCAGTACTTC
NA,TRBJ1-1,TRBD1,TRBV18,CASSRDRDFGTEAFF,TGTGCCAGCTCACGGGACAGGGACTTTGGGACTGAAGCTTTCTTT
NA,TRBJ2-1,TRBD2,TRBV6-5,CASRPHVGGEQFF,TGTGCCAGCAGACCTCACGTGGGGGGGGAGCAGTTCTTC
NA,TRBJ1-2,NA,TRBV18,CASSPGQVLYGYTF,TGTGCCAGCTCACCCGGACAAGTGCTTTATGGCTACACCTTC
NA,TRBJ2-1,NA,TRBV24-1,CATSDLRFGGDNEQFF,TGTGCCACCAGTGATTTGCGGTTTGGCGGGGACAATGAGCAGTTCTTC
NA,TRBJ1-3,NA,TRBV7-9,CASSLLVSSSGNTIYF,TGTGCCAGCAGCTTATTGGTGTCGAGCTCTGGAAACACCATATATTTT
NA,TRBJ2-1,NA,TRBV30,CAWSGTNRYNEQFF,TGTGCCTGGAGTGGCACCAACAGGTACAATGAGCAGTTCTTC
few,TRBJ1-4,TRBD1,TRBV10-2,CASSGYRGNEKLFF,TGCGCCAGCAGTGGGTACAGGGGGAATGAAAAACTGTTTTTT
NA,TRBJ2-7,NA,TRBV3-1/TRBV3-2,CASRWSSYEQYF,TGTGCCAGCAGGTGGAGCTCCTACGAGCAGTACTTC
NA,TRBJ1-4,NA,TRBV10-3,CAISEEPRGPWEKLFF,TGTGCCATCAGTGAAGAGCCGCGGGGGCCCTGGGAAAAACTGTTTTTT
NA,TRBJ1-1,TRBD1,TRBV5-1,CASSFWGQGGDPAFF,TGCGCCAGCAGCTTCTGGGGACAGGGAGGGGACCCGGCTTTCTTT
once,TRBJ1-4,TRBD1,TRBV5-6,CASSFRTGTSNEKLFF,TGTGCCAGCAGCTTTAGGACAGGGACGTCTAATGAAAAACTGTTTTTT
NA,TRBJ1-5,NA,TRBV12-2,CASRPGDFRPQHF,TGTGCAAGTCGCCCGGGGGATTTTAGGCCCCAGCATTTT
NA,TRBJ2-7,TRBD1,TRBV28,CASSPSGQGVYEQYF,TGTGCCAGCAGTCCCTCGGGACAGGGAGTCTACGAGCAGTACTTC
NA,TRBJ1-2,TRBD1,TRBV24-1,CATSEDGQGGYGYTF,TGTGCCACCAGTGAAGACGGACAGGGGGGGTATGGCTACACCTTC
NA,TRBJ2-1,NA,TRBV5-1,CASSFGGDNEQFF,TGCGCCAGCAGCTTCGGCGGGGACAATGAGCAGTTCTTC
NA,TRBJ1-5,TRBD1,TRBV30,CAWARQGDQPQHF,TGTGCCTGGGCCCGACAGGGCGATCAGCCCCAGCATTTT
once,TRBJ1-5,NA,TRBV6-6,CASSLPGGNQPQHF,TGTGCCAGCAGTTTGCCAGGGGGCAATCAGCCCCAGCATTTT
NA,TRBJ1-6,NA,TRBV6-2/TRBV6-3,CASSSIRGVAPLHF,TGTGCCAGCAGTTCTATCCGGGGTGTTGCACCCCTCCACTTT
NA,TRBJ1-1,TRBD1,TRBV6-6,CASSSTDRAPEAFF,TGTGCCAGCAGTTCCACAGACAGGGCCCCTGAAGCTTTCTTT
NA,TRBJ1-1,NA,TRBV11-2,CASSLQGSVTEAFF,TGTGCCAGCAGCTTGCAGGGTTCGGTCACTGAAGCTTTCTTT
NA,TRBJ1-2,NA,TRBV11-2,CASSPTTLQGRIGYTF,TGTGCCAGCAGCCCTACTACATTGCAGGGCAGGATAGGCTACACCTTC
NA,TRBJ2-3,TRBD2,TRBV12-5,CASGLAGGTDTQYF,TGTGCTAGTGGTCTAGCGGGAGGCACAGATACGCAGTATTTT
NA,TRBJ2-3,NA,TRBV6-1,CASSDPAGLTDTQYF,TGTGCCAGCAGTGATCCAGCGGGCCTCACAGATACGCAGTATTTT
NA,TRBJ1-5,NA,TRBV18,CASSARQTSNQPQHF,TGTGCCAGCTCAGCCCGACAGACCAGCAATCAGCCCCAGCATTTT
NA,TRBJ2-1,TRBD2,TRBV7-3,CASSLGGTMGEQFF,TGTGCCAGCAGCTTGGGGGGGACTATGGGTGAGCAGTTCTTC
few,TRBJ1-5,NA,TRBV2,CASSRGGNSNQPQHF,TGTGCCAGCAGCCGAGGGGGAAATAGCAATCAGCCCCAGCATTTT
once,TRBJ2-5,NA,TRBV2,CASLAFQETQYF,TGTGCCAGCTTAGCGTTCCAAGAGACCCAGTACTTC
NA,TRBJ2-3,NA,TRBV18,CASSLERTGSTDTQYF,TGTGCCAGCTCACTTGAGCGGACGGGGAGCACAGATACGCAGTATTTT
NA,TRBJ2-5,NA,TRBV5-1,CASGKGGSALETQYF,TGCGCCAGCGGGAAAGGGGGTTCGGCGTTAGAGACCCAGTACTTC
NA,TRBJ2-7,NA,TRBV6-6,CASSLKPVQFTLYEQYF,TGTGCCAGCAGTCTGAAGCCCGTACAGTTCACCCTCTACGAGCAGTACTTC
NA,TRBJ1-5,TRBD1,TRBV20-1,CSAGDRGRFQPQHF,TGCAGTGCTGGTGACAGGGGGCGTTTTCAGCCCCAGCATTTT
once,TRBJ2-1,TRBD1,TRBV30,CAWSVFAGGWNEQFF,TGTGCCTGGAGTGTATTCGCAGGGGGCTGGAATGAGCAGTTCTTC
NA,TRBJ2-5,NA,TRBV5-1,CATRSPSRKETQYF,TGCGCCACCCGGTCCCCCTCCAGGAAAGAGACCCAGTACTTC
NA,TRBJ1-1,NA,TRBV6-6,CAIHTGVMNTEAFF,TGTGCCATCCACACGGGGGTTATGAACACTGAAGCTTTCTTT
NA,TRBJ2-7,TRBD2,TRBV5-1,CASSLVSGTTYEQYF,TGCGCCAGCAGCTTGGTTAGCGGGACGACCTACGAGCAGTACTTC
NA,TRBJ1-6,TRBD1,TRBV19,CASSRDRTRSPLHF,TGTGCCAGTAGTCGGGACAGGACGAGGTCACCCCTCCACTTT
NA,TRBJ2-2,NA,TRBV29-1,CSASAGELFF,TGCAGCGCCAGTGCCGGGGAGCTGTTTTTT
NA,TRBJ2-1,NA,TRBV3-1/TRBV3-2,CATARGGNEQFF,TGTGCCACCGCTAGGGGTGGGAATGAGCAGTTCTTC
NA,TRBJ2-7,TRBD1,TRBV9,CASSATGVSYEQYF,TGTGCCAGCAGCGCCACAGGGGTCTCCTACGAGCAGTACTTC
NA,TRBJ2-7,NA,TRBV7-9,CASSLGGEEYEQYF,TGTGCCAGCAGCTTAGGGGGGGAGGAATACGAGCAGTACTTC
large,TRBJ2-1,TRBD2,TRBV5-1,CASSLIAGGGSYNEQFF,TGCGCCAGCAGCTTGATAGCGGGAGGGGGGTCCTACAATGAGCAGTTCTTC
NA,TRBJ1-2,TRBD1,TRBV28,CASSLGQVYGYTF,TGTGCCAGCAGTTTGGGACAGGTCTATGGCTACACCTTC
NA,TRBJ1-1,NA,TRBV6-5,CASSYSSGGAFF,TGTGCCAGCAGTTACTCGTCGGGGGGAGCTTTCTTT